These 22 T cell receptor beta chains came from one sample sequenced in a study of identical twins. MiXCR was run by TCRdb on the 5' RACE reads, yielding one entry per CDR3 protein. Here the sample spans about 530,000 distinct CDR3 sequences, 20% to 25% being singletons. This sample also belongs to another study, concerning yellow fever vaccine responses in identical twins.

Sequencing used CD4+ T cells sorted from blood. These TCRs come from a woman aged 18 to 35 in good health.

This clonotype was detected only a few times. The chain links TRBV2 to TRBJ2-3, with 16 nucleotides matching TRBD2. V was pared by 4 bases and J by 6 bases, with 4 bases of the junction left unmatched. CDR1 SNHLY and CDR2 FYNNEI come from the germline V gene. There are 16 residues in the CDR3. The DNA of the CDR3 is TGTGCCAGCAGTGTTCCGGGACTAGCGGGAGGGGATACGCAGTATTTT. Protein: CASSVPGLAGGDTQYF.

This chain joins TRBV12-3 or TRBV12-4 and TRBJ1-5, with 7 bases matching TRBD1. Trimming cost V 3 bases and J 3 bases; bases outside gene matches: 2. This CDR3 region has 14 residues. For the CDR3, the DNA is TGTGCCAGCAGTTTCGGGACAGACAATCAGCCCCAGCATTTT. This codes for CASSFGTDNQPQHF.

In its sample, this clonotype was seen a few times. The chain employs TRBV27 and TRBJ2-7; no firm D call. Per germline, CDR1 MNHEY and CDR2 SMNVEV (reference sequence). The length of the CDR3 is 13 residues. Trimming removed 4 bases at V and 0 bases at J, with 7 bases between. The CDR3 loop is CASSWPGSYEQYF. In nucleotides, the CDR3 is TGTGCCAGCAGTTGGCCGGGCTCCTACGAGCAGTACTTC.

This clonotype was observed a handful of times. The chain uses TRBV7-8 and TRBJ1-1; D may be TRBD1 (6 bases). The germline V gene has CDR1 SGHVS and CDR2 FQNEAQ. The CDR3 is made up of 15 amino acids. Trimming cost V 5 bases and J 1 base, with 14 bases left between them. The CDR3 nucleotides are TGTGCCAGCAGCCCTAACAGGGTCCCGAACACTGAAGCTTTCTTT. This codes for CASSPNRVPNTEAFF.

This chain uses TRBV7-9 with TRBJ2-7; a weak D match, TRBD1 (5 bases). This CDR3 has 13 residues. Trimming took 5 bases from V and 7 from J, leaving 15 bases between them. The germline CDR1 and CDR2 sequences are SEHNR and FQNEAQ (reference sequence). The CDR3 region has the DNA TGTGCCAGCAGCCCTGGGGCTTTTGGAGAGCAGTACTTC. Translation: CASSPGAFGEQYF.

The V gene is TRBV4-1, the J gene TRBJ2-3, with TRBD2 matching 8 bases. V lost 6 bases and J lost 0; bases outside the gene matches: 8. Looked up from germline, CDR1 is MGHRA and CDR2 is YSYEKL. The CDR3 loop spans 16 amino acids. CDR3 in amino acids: CASSGLAGISTDTQYF. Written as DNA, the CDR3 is TGCGCCAGCAGTGGGCTAGCGGGTATTAGCACAGATACGCAGTATTTT.

The CDR3 DNA sequence: TGTGCCAGCAGGACCCGACGGGCTGGGGCCAACGTCCTGACTTTC. Its protein is CASRTRRAGANVLTF. The V gene is TRBV12-3 or TRBV12-4, the J gene TRBJ2-6; D not resolved. Trimming took 6 bases from V and 2 from J, leaving 11 bases between them. The CDR3 length is 15 residues.

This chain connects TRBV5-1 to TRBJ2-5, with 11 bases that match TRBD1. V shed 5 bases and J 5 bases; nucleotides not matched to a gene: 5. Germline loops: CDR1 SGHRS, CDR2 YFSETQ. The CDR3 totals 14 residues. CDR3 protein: CASRLDRGHETQYF. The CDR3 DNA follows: TGCGCCAGCAGGCTGGACAGGGGGCATGAGACCCAGTACTTC.

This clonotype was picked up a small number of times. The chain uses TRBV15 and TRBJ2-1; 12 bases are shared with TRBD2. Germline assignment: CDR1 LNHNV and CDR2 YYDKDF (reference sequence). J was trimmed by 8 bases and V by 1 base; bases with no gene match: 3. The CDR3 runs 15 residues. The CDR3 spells CATSRVLAGGDEQFF. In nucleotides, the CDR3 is TGTGCCACCAGCAGAGTGCTAGCGGGAGGGGATGAGCAGTTCTTC.

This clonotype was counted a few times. The CDR3 protein is CASRGAVGELFF. Written as DNA, the CDR3 is TGTGCCAGCAGGGGGGCTGTCGGGGAGCTGTTTTTT. The chain links TRBV6-5 to TRBJ2-2; possible D gene TRBD1, 6 bases. The CDR3 consists of 12 residues. CDR1 MNHEY and CDR2 SVGAGI come from the germline V gene. V was trimmed by 6 bases and J by 7 bases, leaving 9 bases between them.

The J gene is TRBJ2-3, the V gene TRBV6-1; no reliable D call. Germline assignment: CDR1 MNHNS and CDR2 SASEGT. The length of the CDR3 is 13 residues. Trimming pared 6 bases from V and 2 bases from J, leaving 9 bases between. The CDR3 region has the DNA TGTGCCAGCAGCGTAATTCCCACAGATACGCAGTATTTT. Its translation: CASSVIPTDTQYF.

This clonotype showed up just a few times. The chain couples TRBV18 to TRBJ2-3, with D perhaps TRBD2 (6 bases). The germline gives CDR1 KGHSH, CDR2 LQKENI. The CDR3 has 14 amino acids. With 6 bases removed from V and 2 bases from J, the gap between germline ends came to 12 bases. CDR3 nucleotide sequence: TGTGCCAGCTCCATTAGCGGAAACACAGATACGCAGTATTTT. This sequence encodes CASSISGNTDTQYF. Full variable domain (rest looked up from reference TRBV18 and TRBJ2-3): NAGVMQNPRHLVRRRGQEARLRCSPMKGHSHVYWYRQLPEEGLKFMVYLQKENIIDESGMPKERFSAEFPKEGPSILRIQQVVRGDSAAYFCASSISGNTDTQYFGPGTRLTVL.

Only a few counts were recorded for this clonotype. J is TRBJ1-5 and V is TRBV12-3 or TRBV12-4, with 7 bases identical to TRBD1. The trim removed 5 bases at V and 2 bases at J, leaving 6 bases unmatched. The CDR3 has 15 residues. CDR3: CASSDTGTGNQPQHF. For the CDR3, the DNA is TGTGCCAGCAGTGATACAGGGACAGGCAATCAGCCCCAGCATTTT.

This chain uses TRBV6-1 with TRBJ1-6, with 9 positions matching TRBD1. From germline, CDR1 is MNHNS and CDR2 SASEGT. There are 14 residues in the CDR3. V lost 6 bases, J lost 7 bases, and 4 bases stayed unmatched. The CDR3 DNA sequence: TGTGCCAGCAGAACCGGGACAGGGAATTCACCCCTCCACTTT. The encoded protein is CASRTGTGNSPLHF.

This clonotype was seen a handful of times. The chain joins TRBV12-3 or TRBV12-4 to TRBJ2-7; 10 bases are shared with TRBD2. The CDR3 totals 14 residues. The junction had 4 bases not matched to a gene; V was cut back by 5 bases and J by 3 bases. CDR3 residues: CASSRASGSYEQYF. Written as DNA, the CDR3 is TGTGCCAGCAGTAGAGCTAGCGGGAGCTACGAGCAGTACTTC.

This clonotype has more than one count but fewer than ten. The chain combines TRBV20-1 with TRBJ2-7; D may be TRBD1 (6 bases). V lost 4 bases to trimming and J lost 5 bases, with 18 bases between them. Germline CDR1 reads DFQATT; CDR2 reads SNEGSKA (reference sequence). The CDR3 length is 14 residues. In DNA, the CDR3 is TGCAGTGCTAACAACAGGGTGGGTGCAGACGAGCAGTACTTC. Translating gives CSANNRVGADEQYF.

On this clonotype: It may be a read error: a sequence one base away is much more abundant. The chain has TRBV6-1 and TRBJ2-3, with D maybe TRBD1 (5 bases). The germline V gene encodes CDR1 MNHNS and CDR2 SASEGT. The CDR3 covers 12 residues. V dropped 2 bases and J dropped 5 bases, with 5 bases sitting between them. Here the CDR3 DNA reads TGTGCCAGCAGTGAAAGGGGAGATACGCAGTATTTT. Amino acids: CASSERGDTQYF.

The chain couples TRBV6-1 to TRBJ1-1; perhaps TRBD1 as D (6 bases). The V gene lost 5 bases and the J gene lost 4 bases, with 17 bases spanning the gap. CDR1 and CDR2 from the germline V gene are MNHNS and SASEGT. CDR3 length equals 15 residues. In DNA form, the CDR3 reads TGTGCCAGCAGTAGACAACAGGGAGAATTCACTGAAGCTTTCTTT. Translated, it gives CASSRQQGEFTEAFF.

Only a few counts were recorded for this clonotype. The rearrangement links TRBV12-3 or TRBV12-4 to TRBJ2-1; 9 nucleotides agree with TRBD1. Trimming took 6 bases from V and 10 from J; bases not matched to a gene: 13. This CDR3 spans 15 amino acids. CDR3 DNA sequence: TGTGCCAGCAGGGATCCGGGACAGGGAAGGGGCGAGCAGTTCTTC. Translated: CASRDPGQGRGEQFF.

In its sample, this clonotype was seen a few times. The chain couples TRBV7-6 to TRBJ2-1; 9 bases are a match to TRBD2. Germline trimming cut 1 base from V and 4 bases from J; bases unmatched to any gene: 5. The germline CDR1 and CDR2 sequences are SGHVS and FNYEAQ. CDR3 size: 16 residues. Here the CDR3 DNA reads TGTGCCAGCAGCTTAGGAGTAGCGGGGGTTTACAATGAGCAGTTCTTC. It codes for CASSLGVAGVYNEQFF. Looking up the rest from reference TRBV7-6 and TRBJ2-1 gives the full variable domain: GAGVSQSPRYKVTKRGQDVALRCDPISGHVSLYWYRQALGQGPEFLTYFNYEAQQDKSGLPNDRFSAERPEGSISTLTIQRTEQRDSAMYRCASSLGVAGVYNEQFFGPGTRLTVL.

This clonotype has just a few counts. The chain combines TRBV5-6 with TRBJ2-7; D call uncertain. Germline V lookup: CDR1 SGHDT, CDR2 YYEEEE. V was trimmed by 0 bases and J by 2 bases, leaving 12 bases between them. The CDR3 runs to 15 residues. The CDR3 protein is CASSLVYEQTYEQYF. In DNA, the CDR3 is TGTGCCAGCAGCTTGGTATATGAGCAGACCTACGAGCAGTACTTC.

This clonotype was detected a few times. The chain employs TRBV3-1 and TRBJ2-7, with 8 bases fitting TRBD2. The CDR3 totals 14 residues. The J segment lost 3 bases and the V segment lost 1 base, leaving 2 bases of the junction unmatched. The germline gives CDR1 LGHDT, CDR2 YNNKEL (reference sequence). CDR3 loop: CASSQGTSNYEQYF. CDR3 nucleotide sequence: TGTGCCAGCAGCCAAGGGACTAGCAACTACGAGCAGTACTTC.